The 5 T cell receptor beta chains listed next were all sequenced from one sample in a study of T cell changes during pregnancy in multiple sclerosis. Profiling relied on immunoSEQ multiplex PCR, and the TCRdb table lists in-frame clones only, not all of them. The sample has approximately 53,000 clones; more than 90% are singletons. Sequenced here: CD4+ T cells from peripheral blood mononuclear cells, sampled before pregnancy. The source of these receptors is a female donor with multiple sclerosis, enrolled in a pregnancy study.

V gene TRBV7-6 combines with J gene TRBJ2-3; 9 nucleotides line up with TRBD2. The J segment lost 3 bases and the V segment lost 2 bases, leaving 3 bases of the junction unmatched. Germline V gene lookup returns CDR1 SGHVS and CDR2 FNYEAQ. The CDR3 consists of 15 residues. The CDR3: CASSLLTSGTDTQYF. DNA of the CDR3: TGTGCCAGCAGCTTATTGACTAGCGGAACAGATACGCAGTATTTT. The full variable domain, completed using reference TRBV7-6 and TRBJ2-3, is GAGVSQSPRYKVTKRGQDVALRCDPISGHVSLYWYRQALGQGPEFLTYFNYEAQQDKSGLPNDRFSAERPEGSISTLTIQRTEQRDSAMYRCASSLLTSGTDTQYFGPGTRLTVL.

The CDR3 DNA reads TGCGCCAGCAGCTCCCCCGGGGGGGGCACGCAGTATTTT. Its translation is CASSSPGGGTQYF. The chain has TRBV5-1 and TRBJ2-3; 8 bases are a match to TRBD2. CDR1 is SGHRS and CDR2 is YFSETQ in the germline V gene. The V gene end was trimmed by 3 bases and the J gene end by 9 bases; junction bases not matched to a gene: 6. The length of the CDR3 is 13 residues.

V and J are TRBV6-5 and TRBJ2-5; TRBD2 aligns across 9 bases. The CDR3 is 16 residues long. Trimming took 4 bases from V and 1 from J; bases not matched to a gene: 7. Germline CDR1 and CDR2: MNHEY and SVGAGI. The CDR3 nucleotides are TGTGCCAGCAGTTTGGCTAGCGGGATCCCCCAAGAGACCCAGTACTTC. This translates into CASSLASGIPQETQYF.

The chain recombines TRBV7-9 with TRBJ1-4; a weak D match, TRBD1 (5 bases). Trimming cost V 1 base and J 4 bases, with 16 bases left between them. The CDR3 has 17 amino acids. CDR1 and CDR2 (germline): SEHNR, FQNEAQ (reference sequence). The CDR3 coding sequence is TGTGCCAGCAGCTTAGTTTTGGGTACCAGGGATAATGAAAAACTGTTTTTT. This codes for CASSLVLGTRDNEKLFF.

The V call is TRBV7-9, the J call TRBJ1-4, with 8 bases identical to TRBD1. J lost 10 bases, V lost 5 bases, and 9 bases had no gene match. Germline-derived CDR1 and CDR2 are SEHNR and FQNEAQ (reference sequence). The CDR3 consists of 14 residues. CDR3 sequence: CASSQQTGGGKLFF. The CDR3 DNA is TGTGCCAGCAGCCAACAAACAGGGGGAGGAAAACTGTTTTTT. The variable domain in full, completed from reference TRBV7-9 and TRBJ1-4, reads DTGVSQNPRHKITKRGQNVTFRCDPISEHNRLYWYRQTLGQGPEFLTYFQNEAQLEKSRLLSDRFSAERPKGSFSTLEIQRTEQGDSAMYLCASSQQTGGGKLFFGSGTQLSVL.